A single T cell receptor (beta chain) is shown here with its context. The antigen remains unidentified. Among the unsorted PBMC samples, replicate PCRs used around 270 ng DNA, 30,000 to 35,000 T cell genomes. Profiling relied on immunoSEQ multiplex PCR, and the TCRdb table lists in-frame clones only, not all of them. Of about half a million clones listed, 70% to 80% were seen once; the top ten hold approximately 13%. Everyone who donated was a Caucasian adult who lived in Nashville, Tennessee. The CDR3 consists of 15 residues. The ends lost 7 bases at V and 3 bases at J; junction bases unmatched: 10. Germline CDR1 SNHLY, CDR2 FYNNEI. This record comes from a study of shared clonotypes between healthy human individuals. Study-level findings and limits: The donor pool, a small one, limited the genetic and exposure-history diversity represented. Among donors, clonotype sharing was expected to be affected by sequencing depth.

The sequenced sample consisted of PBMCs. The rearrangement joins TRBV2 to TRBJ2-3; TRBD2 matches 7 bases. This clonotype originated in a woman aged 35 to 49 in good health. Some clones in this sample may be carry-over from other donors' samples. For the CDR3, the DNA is TGTGCCAGCACCCGAACGGGAGGAGGGACAGATACGCAGTATTTT. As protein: CASTRTGGGTDTQYF.